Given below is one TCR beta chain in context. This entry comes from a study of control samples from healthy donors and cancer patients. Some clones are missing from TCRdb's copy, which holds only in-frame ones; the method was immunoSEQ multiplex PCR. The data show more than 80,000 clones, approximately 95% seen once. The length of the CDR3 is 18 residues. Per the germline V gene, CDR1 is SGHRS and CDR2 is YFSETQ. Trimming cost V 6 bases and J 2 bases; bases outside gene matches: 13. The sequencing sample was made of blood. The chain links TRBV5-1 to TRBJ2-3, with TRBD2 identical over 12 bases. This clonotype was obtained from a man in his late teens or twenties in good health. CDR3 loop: CASTLKSSGRANTDTQYF. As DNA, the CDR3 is TGCGCCAGCACGCTAAAGTCTAGCGGGAGGGCCAACACAGATACGCAGTATTTT.